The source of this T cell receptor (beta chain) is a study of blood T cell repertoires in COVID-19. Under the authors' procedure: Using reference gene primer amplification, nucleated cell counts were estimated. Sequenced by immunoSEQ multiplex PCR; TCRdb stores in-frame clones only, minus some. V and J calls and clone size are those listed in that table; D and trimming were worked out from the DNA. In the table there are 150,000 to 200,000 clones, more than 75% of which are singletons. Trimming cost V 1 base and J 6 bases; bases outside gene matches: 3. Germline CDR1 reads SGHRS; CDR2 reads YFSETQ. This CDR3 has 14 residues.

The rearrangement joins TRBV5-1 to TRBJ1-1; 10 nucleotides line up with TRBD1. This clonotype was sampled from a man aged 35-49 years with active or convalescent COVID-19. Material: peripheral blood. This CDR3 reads CASSLRQGAAEAFF. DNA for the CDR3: TGCGCCAGCAGCTTGCGACAGGGGGCTGCTGAAGCTTTCTTT. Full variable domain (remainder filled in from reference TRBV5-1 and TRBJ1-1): KAGVTQTPRYLIKTRGQQVTLSCSPISGHRSVSWYQQTPGQGLQFLFEYFSETQRNKGNFPGRFSGRQFSNSRSEMNVSTLELGDSALYLCASSLRQGAAEAFFGQGTRLTVV.